A single sample is the source of the 3 T cell receptor beta chains below, sequenced in a study of neoadjuvant nivolumab and ipilimumab in lung cancer. Using immunoSEQ multiplex PCR, the repertoire was profiled, and TCRdb retains in-frame clones only, with some absent. Of 40,000 or so clones detected, 89% appear once; the ten largest clones hold 2.5% to 3.5%. Specimen: peripheral blood, collected before neoadjuvant nivolumab, alone or with ipilimumab. Receptors were obtained from an adult with non-small cell lung cancer.

This rearrangement joins TRBV4-1 to TRBJ2-3, with D perhaps matching TRBD2 (5 bases). Germline V gives CDR1 MGHRA, CDR2 YSYEKL. V lost 2 bases and J lost 3, with 6 bases in between. This CDR3 is built from 13 residues. CDR3 DNA sequence: TGCGCCAGCAGCCAACGAGGGACAGATACGCAGTATTTT. Translated: CASSQRGTDTQYF.

The J gene is TRBJ2-3, the V gene TRBV5-4; 8 bases match TRBD1. CDR1 is SGHNT and CDR2 is YYREEE in the germline V gene (reference sequence). Unmatched junction bases numbered 12, after V lost 4 bases and J lost 2 bases. This CDR3 contains 17 residues. CDR3 nucleotide sequence: TGTGCCAGCAGCGCCCAGACAGGGGTTGGGGACACAGATACGCAGTATTTT. It encodes CASSAQTGVGDTDTQYF.

This clone was observed once. V gene TRBV5-1 combines with J gene TRBJ2-7; TRBD1 might be the D (6 bases). With 7 bases removed from V and 2 bases from J, the gap between germline ends came to 19 bases. Germline V lookup: CDR1 SGHRS, CDR2 YFSETQ. The CDR3 is 15 residues long. CDR3 loop: CASRFTGMSAYEQYF. CDR3 nucleotides: TGCGCCAGCCGATTTACAGGGATGAGTGCCTACGAGCAGTACTTC.